This passage covers 5 T cell receptor beta chains from one sample sequenced in a study of vaccination and CD4 T cells after COVID-19. With the Oncomine TCR Beta short-read assay, DNA from cultured CD4+ T cells was sequenced. TCRdb re-called the PCR reads through MiXCR, storing one row per CDR3 protein. The table lists around 21,000 distinct CDR3 sequences, 55% of them singletons, with roughly 9.3% in the top ten. No cognate antigen is known for these TCRs. Treatment defined: roughly 11-day PBMC culture with coronavirus spike peptide pools or control peptides (ViraFEST assay). Sequences were obtained from CD4+ T cells from blood, cultured in vitro. Receptors were obtained from a human donor who had recovered from COVID-19.

This clonotype was found a few times. The chain carries TRBV7-6 and TRBJ2-7, with 10 bases identical to TRBD1. The CDR3 is made up of 13 amino acids. Per the germline V gene, CDR1 is SGHVS and CDR2 is FNYEAQ. V was clipped by 5 bases and J by 4 bases; unmatched bases: 2. CDR3 loop: CASSTDRGYEQYF. CDR3 DNA: TGTGCCAGCAGCACGGACAGGGGGTACGAGCAGTACTTC. The complete variable domain, with remaining parts taken from reference TRBV7-6 and TRBJ2-7, reads GAGVSQSPRYKVTKRGQDVALRCDPISGHVSLYWYRQALGQGPEFLTYFNYEAQQDKSGLPNDRFSAERPEGSISTLTIQRTEQRDSAMYRCASSTDRGYEQYFGPGTRLTVT.

This rearrangement joins TRBV20-1 to TRBJ2-3, with 10 bases matching TRBD1. This CDR3 has 16 amino acids. Germline-derived CDR1 and CDR2 are DFQATT and SNEGSKA (reference sequence). Losses at the gene ends were 6 bases for V and 4 bases for J; bases not matched to a gene: 13. The CDR3 coding sequence is TGCAGTGCCAGACCCAGACAGGGGGCGAGGGCAGATACGCAGTATTTT. The encoded protein is CSARPRQGARADTQYF.

This chain uses TRBV30 with TRBJ2-3; D call uncertain. CDR3 length equals 13 residues. CDR1 is GTSNPN, CDR2 SVGIG, per germline (reference sequence). Trimming took off 4 bases at V and 6 bases at J, with 14 bases between the two ends. The chain's CDR3 is CAWNKGVADTQYF. The CDR3 DNA reads TGTGCCTGGAATAAAGGAGTAGCCGATACGCAGTATTTT.

This clonotype was counted between two and nine times. The chain uses TRBV10-3 and TRBJ2-2, with D perhaps TRBD2 (6 bases). The CDR3 has 14 residues. In germline, CDR1 is ENHRY, CDR2 SYGVKD. Trimming left V 11 bases short and J 0 bases short, with 13 bases between. The CDR3 DNA sequence: TGTGCCTCTGGACGGGACTCGAACACCGGGGAGCTGTTTTTT. The encoded protein is CASGRDSNTGELFF.

This clonotype was detected only a few times. The chain couples TRBV7-9 to TRBJ1-1; D ambiguous. The CDR3 is 12 amino acids. Germline V gene lookup returns CDR1 SEHNR and CDR2 FQNEAQ (reference sequence). V was trimmed by 5 bases and J by 7 bases, leaving 11 bases between them. CDR3 sequence: CASSRGRSEAFF. In DNA, the CDR3 is TGTGCCAGCAGCCGCGGCCGAAGTGAAGCTTTCTTT. The full variable domain, rest sourced from reference TRBV7-9 and TRBJ1-1, is DTGVSQNPRHKITKRGQNVTFRCDPISEHNRLYWYRQTLGQGPEFLTYFQNEAQLEKSRLLSDRFSAERPKGSFSTLEIQRTEQGDSAMYLCASSRGRSEAFFGQGTRLTVV.